The 7 T cell receptor beta chains listed next were all sequenced from one sample in a study of cytomegalovirus exposure and HLA in healthy donors. Clones were read by immunoSEQ multiplex PCR, and TCRdb kept only the in-frame ones, dropping some. The data show 150,000 to 200,000 clones, roughly 96% seen once. The sequenced material came from PBMCs. Receptor source: a woman between 18 and 29 years old in good health and CMV-seronegative.

This chain links TRBV6-5 with TRBJ2-1, with D perhaps matching TRBD2 (6 bases). The V and J ends lost 4 bases and 4 bases respectively, with 14 bases between them. This CDR3 spans 15 amino acids. Per the germline V gene, CDR1 is MNHEY and CDR2 is SVGAGI. This chain's CDR3 is CASSSGTLNYNEQFF. The CDR3 DNA reads as TGTGCCAGCAGTTCCGGGACTCTAAATTACAATGAGCAGTTCTTC.

The chain is built from TRBV4-3 and TRBJ1-5; D unclear. V gave up 0 bases and J gave up 13 bases, with 13 bases separating them. Germline values: CDR1 LGHNA, CDR2 YSLEER. The CDR3 totals 13 residues. CDR3 bases: TGCGCCAGCAGCCAAGAGGTACGGACTCCACAGCATTTT. Its translation: CASSQEVRTPQHF.

This clone was observed a few times. The chain recombines TRBV5-1 with TRBJ1-2; 8 bases fit TRBD1. V shed 5 bases and J 7 bases; nucleotides not matched to a gene: 13. This CDR3 is 15 amino acids long. Looked up from germline, CDR1 is SGHRS and CDR2 is YFSETQ. The CDR3 nucleotides read TGCGCCAGCAGTCCCGGCGGACAGGGAGTCCTTGGCTACACCTTC. This sequence encodes CASSPGGQGVLGYTF.

This rearrangement joins TRBV28 to TRBJ1-1; possibly TRBD1 for D (5 bases). The V gene's germline CDR1 is MDHEN and CDR2 SYDVKM. Trimming removed 1 base from V and 6 bases from J, with 15 bases in between. This CDR3 contains 15 residues. As DNA, the CDR3 is TGTGCCAGCAGTTTATTGTCGGACATTCCCCCTGAAGCTTTCTTT. Amino acid sequence: CASSLLSDIPPEAFF.

The DNA of the CDR3 is TGTGCCAGCAGCGCGCGGACAGGGGCGTCTGGCTACACCTTC. The encoded protein is CASSARTGASGYTF. This chain uses TRBV5-4 with TRBJ1-2; 9 nucleotides line up with TRBD1. The CDR3 has 14 residues. In germline, CDR1 is SGHNT, CDR2 YYREEE (reference sequence). Trimming took 4 bases from V and 7 from J; bases not matched to a gene: 8.

The chain links TRBV11-2 to TRBJ1-1; 8 bases align to TRBD1. Germline V lookup: CDR1 SGHAT, CDR2 FQNNGV. This CDR3 is 14 amino acids long. V lost 3 bases, J lost 3 bases, and 3 bases stayed unmatched. The CDR3 is CASSFTGGDTEAFF. CDR3 DNA: TGTGCCAGCAGCTTCACAGGGGGGGACACTGAAGCTTTCTTT.

The J gene is TRBJ1-5, the V gene TRBV30; 7 bases line up with TRBD1. V was pared by 5 bases and J by 3 bases, with 4 bases of the junction left unmatched. Germline V gene lookup returns CDR1 GTSNPN and CDR2 SVGIG (reference sequence). The CDR3 loop spans 13 amino acids. The CDR3 coding sequence is TGTGCCTGGCAGGGACAGCTCAATCAGCCCCAGCATTTT. Translating it yields CAWQGQLNQPQHF.